Listed here are 10 T cell receptor beta chains from one sample, sequenced in a study of cytomegalovirus exposure and HLA in healthy donors. The PCR was carried out with 60 Vbeta primers and 13 Jbeta primers. The table came from immunoSEQ multiplex PCR; TCRdb's copy has only in-frame clones and leaves some out. The profile shows 85,000 to 120,000 clones, around 60% of them singletons. The sample comprised PBMCs. All receptors derive from a human donor in good health.

The V and J genes are TRBV4-1 and TRBJ2-3; the match to TRBD2 covers 7 bases. This CDR3 has 19 amino acids. Germline-derived CDR1 and CDR2 are MGHRA and YSYEKL. V lost 0 bases to trimming and J lost 2 bases; unmatched junction nucleotides: 14. This CDR3 reads CASSQDFGGEVRDTDTQYF. The CDR3 region has the DNA TGCGCCAGCAGCCAAGATTTTGGGGGGGAAGTACGCGACACAGATACGCAGTATTTT.

The V call is TRBV7-7, the J call TRBJ1-1; 8 bases match TRBD1. Germline V CDR1 and CDR2: SSHAT, FNYEAQ (reference sequence). The CDR3 totals 15 residues. J gave up 1 base and V 7 bases, and 8 bases lay outside the gene matches. This CDR3 reads CASTPWTGRNTEAFF. The CDR3 bases are TGTGCCAGCACCCCTTGGACAGGGAGGAACACTGAAGCTTTCTTT.

For this clone: Other DNA sequences in the sample encode the same CDR3. CDR3: CASGEDGSGTEAFF. As DNA, the CDR3 is TGTGCCAGCGGGGAGGACGGATCTGGAACTGAAGCTTTCTTT. V is TRBV9 and J is TRBJ1-1; D is ambiguous. The length of the CDR3 is 14 residues. The germline V and J ends were trimmed by 7 bases and 5 bases, with 18 bases remaining between them. CDR1 SGDLS and CDR2 YYNGEE come from the germline V gene.

The V call is TRBV2, the J call TRBJ2-7, with TRBD2 matching over 10 bases. Germline V gene data show CDR1 as SNHLY and CDR2 as FYNNEI. The CDR3 sequence is 15 residues long. V dropped 9 bases and J dropped 3; count of bases not matched to a gene: 11. CDR3 protein: CASLTIAGGSYEQYF. The CDR3 region has the DNA TGTGCCAGTCTTACCATAGCGGGAGGAAGCTACGAGCAGTACTTC.

The chain links TRBV6-5 to TRBJ1-6; D is unresolved. V was trimmed by 5 bases and J by 5 bases, leaving 10 bases between them. The CDR3 is made up of 14 amino acids. Germline CDR1 and CDR2: MNHEY and SVGAGI. The CDR3 coding sequence is TGTGCCAGCAGTCGGACTGGTAATAATTCACCCCTCCACTTT. Residues: CASSRTGNNSPLHF.

The J gene is TRBJ2-5, the V gene TRBV4-1; D uncertain. V lost 4 bases, J lost 5 bases, and 14 bases lay in between. Germline V gives CDR1 MGHRA, CDR2 YSYEKL. The CDR3 has 14 residues. The DNA for the CDR3 is TGCGCCAGCAGCCCCAGGCCGAGTCAGGAGACCCAGTACTTC. It translates to CASSPRPSQETQYF.

CDR3 coding DNA: TGTGCCAGCAGCACAACCGGGACAGGGAATACCGGGGAGCTGTTTTTT. Protein product: CASSTTGTGNTGELFF. This chain links TRBV7-6 with TRBJ2-2, with 9 nucleotides matching TRBD1. V shed 5 bases and J 5 bases; nucleotides not matched to a gene: 9. This CDR3 spans 16 amino acids. Germline CDR1 reads SGHVS; CDR2 reads FNYEAQ.

This chain connects TRBV4-1 to TRBJ2-7; TRBD2 matches 7 bases. Germline CDR1 MGHRA, CDR2 YSYEKL. Trimming took 2 bases from V and 4 from J; bases not matched to a gene: 11. There are 16 residues in the CDR3. DNA of the CDR3: TGCGCCAGCAGCCAATATTCCGAGCGGGGTACATACGAGCAGTACTTC. It is translated as CASSQYSERGTYEQYF.

The rearrangement uses TRBV5-4 and TRBJ1-2; 7 positions agree with TRBD1. The CDR3 loop spans 14 amino acids. The germline V gene encodes CDR1 SGHNT and CDR2 YYREEE (reference sequence). J gave up 8 bases and V 3 bases, and 10 bases lay outside the gene matches. CDR3 DNA: TGTGCCAGCAGCTCACCTCCCTGGACAGGCGGCTACACCTTC. Amino acid sequence: CASSSPPWTGGYTF.

DNA of the CDR3: TGTGCCAGCAGCTTAGCGCTGGGTAGGGGCGTCCACGAGCAGTACTTC. This sequence encodes CASSLALGRGVHEQYF. This rearrangement joins TRBV7-9 to TRBJ2-7, with a possible D match to TRBD1 (5 bases). This CDR3 is built from 16 residues. Germline CDR1 SEHNR, CDR2 FQNEAQ (reference sequence). Trimming took 0 bases from V and 5 from J, leaving 17 bases between them.